The clone carrying this T cell receptor (beta chain) has ten or more counts. Its antigen is undetermined. These data are taken from a study of human T cells and chemical hapten exposure. Study-wide results and caveats: Donors' alopecia may make their immune response differ from healthy people's. The study found that DPC sensitization did not change TCRs above 1 in 1000 frequency.

The time point denotes: patch test 3, about 24 weeks after DPC sensitization. Treatment denoted: therapeutic diphenylcyclopropenone sensitization with weekly scalp DPC. Donors were 18 to 70-year-old alopecia patients suitable for DPC. From the RACE reads, TCRdb called clonotypes with MiXCR, one entry per CDR3 protein. In the table there are about 84,000 distinct CDR3 sequences, 10% to 12% of which are singletons. CDR1 SGHVS and CDR2 FNYEAQ come from the germline V gene. V lost 5 bases, J lost 6 bases, and 13 bases lay in between. The CDR3 length is 14 residues. The sample in question was whole blood, obtained in connection with sensitization to the hapten diphenylcyclopropenone (DPC). This sequence originates from a woman aged 50 to 60 with alopecia areata. Some clones in this sample may be carry-over from other donors' samples. The chain links TRBV7-6 to TRBJ2-2, with D possibly TRBD2 on 6 matching bases. CDR3 region: CASSRRLDPGELFF. CDR3 coding DNA: TGTGCCAGCAGCCGCAGACTAGACCCCGGGGAGCTGTTTTTT.